These 27 T cell receptor beta chains originate from one sample sequenced in a study of OX40 agonist ivuxolimab in advanced cancers. Clones were sequenced by immunoSEQ multiplex PCR, and TCRdb holds only the in-frame ones, with some missing. The table has around 79,000 clones, 88% seen once; the top ten hold about 0.8%. Sample: CD4+ or CD8+ T cells sorted from blood, taken in a trial of the OX40 agonist ivuxolimab. The receptors were gathered from an adult with an advanced solid tumor such as melanoma, head and neck, liver or kidney cancer.

The gene calls are TRBV5-4 and TRBJ1-4; D may be TRBD1 (6 bases). The CDR3 sequence is 15 residues long. The V gene lost 2 bases and the J gene lost 8 bases, with 16 bases spanning the gap. Germline CDR1 and CDR2: SGHNT and YYREEE (reference sequence). CDR3 sequence (DNA): TGTGCCAGCAGCTTCAACAGGGCGGGTAGGGAAAAACTGTTTTTT. Protein: CASSFNRAGREKLFF.

The V gene is TRBV19, the J gene TRBJ2-3, with D maybe TRBD2 (5 bases). The CDR3 sequence is 15 residues long. Germline loops: CDR1 LNHDA, CDR2 SQIVND (reference sequence). Trimming cost V 1 base and J 7 bases, with 15 bases left between them. The DNA for the CDR3 is TGTGCCAGTAGTATAGGTTCCGGGTCCGGGAATACGCAGTATTTT. Translated: CASSIGSGSGNTQYF.

The genes are TRBV2 and TRBJ1-2; 11 positions agree with TRBD1. V lost 8 bases to trimming and J lost 8 bases; unmatched junction nucleotides: 4. The CDR3 extends over 12 amino acids. Looked up from germline, CDR1 is SNHLY and CDR2 is FYNNEI. CDR3 region: CASGRTGGGYTF. CDR3 coding DNA: TGTGCCAGCGGGAGGACAGGGGGCGGCTACACCTTC.

V usage is TRBV7-9 and J usage is TRBJ1-2, with unresolved D. V was shortened by 1 base and J by 4 bases, with 7 bases between the two germline ends. Germline assignment: CDR1 SEHNR and CDR2 FQNEAQ (reference sequence). The length of the CDR3 is 13 residues. The CDR3 here is CASSLDGVYGYTF. The CDR3 bases are TGTGCCAGCAGCTTAGATGGGGTCTATGGCTACACCTTC.

This chain joins TRBV2 and TRBJ1-5; 7 bases align to TRBD1. J lost 3 bases, V lost 6 bases, and 5 bases had no gene match. The CDR3 loop spans 14 amino acids. Germline V gene data show CDR1 as SNHLY and CDR2 as FYNNEI. For the CDR3, the DNA is TGTGCCAGCAGCCCCGGACAGGCCAATCAGCCCCAGCATTTT. Protein product: CASSPGQANQPQHF.

The rearrangement links TRBV5-4 to TRBJ1-6; no reliable D call. CDR1 is SGHNT and CDR2 is YYREEE in the germline V gene (reference sequence). The CDR3 has 15 amino acids. V shed 5 bases and J shed 0 bases, with 9 bases lying between them. The CDR3 nucleotides read TGTGCCAGCAGACTGGGGAGCTCCTATAATTCACCCCTCCACTTT. It translates to CASRLGSSYNSPLHF. The complete variable domain, with remaining parts taken from reference TRBV5-4 and TRBJ1-6, reads ETGVTQSPTHLIKTRGQQVTLRCSSQSGHNTVSWYQQALGQGPQFIFQYYREEENGRGNFPPRFSGLQFPNYSSELNVNALELDDSALYLCASRLGSSYNSPLHFGNGTRLTVT.

The rearrangement links TRBV6-4 to TRBJ2-7; D may be TRBD1 (6 bases). The V gene's germline CDR1 is MRHNA and CDR2 SNTAGT. The V end lost 3 bases, the J end lost 2 bases, and 17 bases lay between the germline ends. The CDR3 is 16 residues long. For the CDR3, the DNA is TGTGCCAGCAGTGAAAGGGTTGGGGGCAGGACCTACGAGCAGTACTTC. It is translated as CASSERVGGRTYEQYF.

The genes are TRBV10-2 and TRBJ1-1, with D tentatively TRBD1 (6 bases). This CDR3 comprises 14 residues. Per germline, CDR1 WSHSY and CDR2 SAAADI. V shed 3 bases and J shed 4 bases, with 12 bases lying between them. The DNA of the CDR3 is TGCGCCAGCAGTGATACGGCCAGGGGCACTGAAGCTTTCTTT. Amino acid sequence: CASSDTARGTEAFF.

The V call is TRBV27, the J call TRBJ2-1, with a possible D match to TRBD1 (6 bases). The germline CDR1 and CDR2 sequences are MNHEY and SMNVEV (reference sequence). The CDR3 length is 13 residues. V lost 4 bases to trimming and J lost 6 bases, with 10 bases between them. CDR3 sequence: CASSSYRVNEQFF. DNA for the CDR3: TGTGCCAGCAGTTCGTACAGGGTCAATGAGCAGTTCTTC.

Only one count was recorded for this clone. The chain couples TRBV7-9 to TRBJ2-3; no definite D call. V lost 1 base and J 14 bases, leaving 16 bases between the germline ends. The CDR3 loop spans 13 amino acids. Germline CDR1 reads SEHNR; CDR2 reads FQNEAQ (reference sequence). The CDR3 is CASSLDLARGPYF. DNA for the CDR3: TGTGCCAGCAGCTTAGATCTGGCCCGAGGTCCGTATTTT.

This clone was found once. The rearrangement links TRBV10-2 to TRBJ2-5; D assignment may be TRBD1 or TRBD2 (5 bases each). Per the germline V gene, CDR1 is WSHSY and CDR2 is SAAADI. Trimming shortened V by 10 bases and J by 1 base, and 13 bases separated the two germline ends. This CDR3 region has 13 residues. CDR3 DNA sequence: TGCGCCACCCAGAGGGGACCCCAAGAGACCCAGTACTTC. Translating gives CATQRGPQETQYF.

The genes are TRBV4-1 and TRBJ2-1; D is undetermined. CDR1 and CDR2 from the germline V gene are MGHRA and YSYEKL. This CDR3 is 14 amino acids long. The germline V and J ends were trimmed by 4 bases and 6 bases, with 13 bases remaining between them. The CDR3 loop is CASSLQNPPNEQFF. For the CDR3, the DNA is TGCGCCAGCAGCCTCCAAAACCCACCCAATGAGCAGTTCTTC.

The chain recombines TRBV10-3 with TRBJ1-3, with a possible D match to TRBD1 (6 bases). Trimming took 6 bases from V and 5 from J, leaving 14 bases between them. The CDR3 is 14 amino acids. Per germline, CDR1 ENHRY and CDR2 SYGVKD. The CDR3 loop is CAIRNTGNRNTIYF. The CDR3, as DNA: TGTGCCATCAGGAATACAGGGAACCGAAACACCATATATTTT.

The chain joins TRBV6-1 to TRBJ1-1; D not resolved. Germline-derived CDR1 and CDR2 are MNHNS and SASEGT. The CDR3 contains 12 residues. Trimming removed 5 bases from V and 5 bases from J, with 9 bases in between. CDR3 coding DNA: TGTGCCAGCAGTTCCCGACTGACTGAAGCTTTCTTT. Translated, it gives CASSSRLTEAFF.

The rearrangement uses TRBV27 and TRBJ2-7, with 12 bases that match TRBD1. V gave up 0 bases and J gave up 6 bases; unmatched junction bases: 3. This CDR3 contains 15 residues. Germline loops: CDR1 MNHEY, CDR2 SMNVEV (reference sequence). CDR3 sequence: CASSLSGTGGFEQYF. The CDR3 DNA reads as TGTGCCAGCAGTTTATCCGGGACAGGGGGCTTCGAGCAGTACTTC.

The CDR3 nucleotides read TGCGCCAGCAGCCAAGAAATCAGGAAAACAGATACGCAGTATTTT. Its protein is CASSQEIRKTDTQYF. The genes are TRBV4-1 and TRBJ2-3; D unclear. The germline V gene encodes CDR1 MGHRA and CDR2 YSYEKL. The CDR3 consists of 15 residues. V gave up 0 bases and J gave up 3 bases, with 10 bases separating them.

The rearrangement links TRBV5-6 to TRBJ1-5; D gene unclear. CDR1 is SGHDT, CDR2 YYEEEE, per germline. The ends were cut back, 4 bases at V and 5 bases at J, with 10 bases in the middle. The CDR3 totals 13 residues. The CDR3 DNA reads TGTGCCAGCAGCATTGACCGGGATCAGCCCCAGCATTTT. Protein sequence: CASSIDRDQPQHF.

V usage is TRBV5-8 and J usage is TRBJ1-4; D is possibly TRBD1 (5 bases). The CDR3 is 14 amino acids. Between the trimmed V and J ends, which lost 4 bases and 6 bases, there was a span of 13 bases. Germline CDR1 is SGHTS and CDR2 is YDEGEE. In DNA form, the CDR3 reads TGTGCCAGCAGCCAGGGACGGATCGATGAAAAACTGTTTTTT. Translating gives CASSQGRIDEKLFF. Combining the CDR3 with reference TRBV5-8 and TRBJ1-4 gives the whole variable domain EAGVTQSPTHLIKTRGQQATLRCSPISGHTSVYWYQQALGLGLQFLLWYDEGEERNRGNFPPRFSGRQFPNYSSELNVNALELEDSALYLCASSQGRIDEKLFFGSGTQLSVL.

The chain is built from TRBV5-1 and TRBJ2-7; 10 bases line up with TRBD1. CDR1 is SGHRS, CDR2 YFSETQ, per germline. After removal of 4 bases from V and 2 bases from J, the junction contained 6 bases not matched to a gene. The CDR3 extends over 15 amino acids. CDR3: CASSQGTGVAYEQYF. The CDR3 nucleotides are TGCGCCAGCAGCCAGGGGACAGGGGTCGCCTACGAGCAGTACTTC.

J is TRBJ1-5 and V is TRBV27; 8 bases agree with TRBD1. Trimming at V came to 3 bases and at J to 0 bases, leaving 1 base not matched to a gene. CDR3 length equals 15 residues. Germline V gene lookup returns CDR1 MNHEY and CDR2 SMNVEV (reference sequence). The CDR3 region has the DNA TGTGCCAGCAGTTTGACAGGGGTTAGCAATCAGCCCCAGCATTTT. Translating it yields CASSLTGVSNQPQHF.

The rearrangement joins TRBV11-2 to TRBJ1-1, with unresolved D. Germline V gives CDR1 SGHAT, CDR2 FQNNGV. The length of the CDR3 is 14 residues. V was shortened by 0 bases and J by 1 base, with 6 bases between the two germline ends. The CDR3 DNA reads as TGTGCCAGCAGCTTAGATACCCCGAACACTGAAGCTTTCTTT. It codes for CASSLDTPNTEAFF.

This sequence joins TRBV9 and TRBJ2-7; possibly TRBD2 for D (7 bases). Germline-derived CDR1 and CDR2 are SGDLS and YYNGEE. The V gene lost 0 bases and the J gene lost 6 bases, with 10 bases spanning the gap. The CDR3 consists of 13 residues. The CDR3: CASSVAGGREQYF. CDR3 coding DNA: TGTGCCAGCAGCGTAGCGGGGGGCCGCGAGCAGTACTTC.

This clone has more than one count but fewer than ten. This chain joins TRBV19 and TRBJ1-5; perhaps TRBD1 as D (6 bases). Germline V gives CDR1 LNHDA, CDR2 SQIVND (reference sequence). V was pared by 8 bases and J by 4 bases, with 9 bases between. The CDR3 covers 12 residues. Here the CDR3 reads CASSQGNQPQHF. CDR3 DNA: TGTGCCAGTTCGCAGGGGAATCAGCCCCAGCATTTT.

The CDR3 region has the DNA TGTGCCAGCAGCTTATTGTCTAGCACAGATACGCAGTATTTT. Translated: CASSLLSSTDTQYF. The chain joins TRBV7-9 to TRBJ2-3; D not resolved. The V gene's germline CDR1 is SEHNR and CDR2 FQNEAQ (reference sequence). The length of the CDR3 is 14 residues. Trimming left V 2 bases short and J 0 bases short, with 6 bases between.

The V gene is TRBV6-6, the J gene TRBJ2-7; no clear D gene. The germline V and J ends were trimmed by 6 bases and 4 bases, with 13 bases remaining between them. This CDR3 spans 13 amino acids. From germline, CDR1 is MNHNY and CDR2 SVGAGI (reference sequence). The CDR3 DNA sequence: TGTGCCAGCAGCCAAGGGTTTCCATACGAGCAGTACTTC. Translation gives CASSQGFPYEQYF.

There are a few counts of this clone. The J gene is TRBJ1-5, the V gene TRBV6-1, with D possibly matching TRBD1 (5 bases). The CDR3 length is 13 residues. Trimming cost V 4 bases and J 9 bases, with 13 bases left between them. Per the germline V gene, CDR1 is MNHNS and CDR2 is SASEGT. The CDR3 DNA reads as TGTGCCAGCAGTGCGGACACCGACGGGCCCCAGCATTTT. The encoded protein is CASSADTDGPQHF.

This clone has just a few counts. V and J are TRBV19 and TRBJ2-7; possibly TRBD1 or TRBD2 for D (5 bases each). Germline assignment: CDR1 LNHDA and CDR2 SQIVND (reference sequence). Trimming removed 5 bases at V and 5 bases at J, with 10 bases between. This CDR3 is built from 12 residues. CDR3 DNA: TGTGCCAGTAGTCGTGGGACCAACGAGCAGTACTTC. Translated, it gives CASSRGTNEQYF.